This is a list of T cell receptor beta chains from one sample in a study of control samples from healthy donors and cancer patients. TCRdb's table, derived via immunoSEQ multiplex PCR, lists solely in-frame clones and lacks some. The sample carries roughly 100,000 clones, around 89% recorded once. The sample comprised PBMCs. The receptor source for this set is a man aged 55 to 69 with lung cancer. The CDR3 runs from the conserved cysteine through the conserved F or W.

V gene | CDR3 protein
TRBV4-1 | CASSQEVISSGANVLTF
TRBV5-1 | CASSVASANYGYTF
TRBV5-1 | CASSVDRGQGELFF
TRBV24-1 | CATSPREGQETQYF
TRBV6-5 | CASSSTASPYEQYF
TRBV2 | CASSERREFYNEQFF
TRBV19 | CASSKGAGQGADEQFF
TRBV3-1/TRBV3-2 | CASLGQLNSPLHF
TRBV30 | CAWSSRRVVSSNQPQHF
TRBV5-1 | CASSLGVTGSNEQFF
TRBV5-1 | CASSKGSATNEKLFF
TRBV5-1 | CASSGRRGPQETQYF
TRBV3-1/TRBV3-2 | CASGTGRNQPQHF
TRBV5-1 | CASSSGQQYDSPLHF
TRBV5-1 | CASSLDGLNTEAFF
TRBV18 | CASSPGTWANVLTF
TRBV2 | CASSHPGYTF
TRBV20-1 | CSASGGGGGWGEQFF
TRBV5-1 | CASSLTQVNEKLFF
TRBV29-1 | CSPCSGTNTGELFF
TRBV5-1 | CASSLGGNAGTGSNYGYTF
TRBV27 | CASSLSQTGGNGYTF
TRBV9 | CASSVIDRGKTGELFF
TRBV5-1 | CASSLGQGEYNEQFF
TRBV10-3 | CATGPAHSGNTIYF
TRBV7-8 | CARGEDTGELFF
TRBV5-6 | CASSLVDRQNTEAFF
TRBV27 | CASSLNSGVSFAETQYF
TRBV27 | CASSGQGLGSNQPQHF
TRBV9 | CASSVGGAYNSPLHF
TRBV4-1 | CASSQYLSPDRNYGYTF
TRBV7-9 | CASSPSGANVLTF
TRBV30 | CAWSPEGPRTEAFF
TRBV5-6 | CASSTSIQGVVYGYTF
TRBV19 | CASSPSRDLMYF
TRBV5-1 | CASSLGGLAGTQETQYF
TRBV7-9 | CASSQSGVFGYTF
TRBV27 | CASSFRYPNTEAFF
TRBV6-4 | CASRRTVGNNEQFF
TRBV7-2 | CASSPGVGPNYGYTF
TRBV19 | CASSIPGKNTEAFF
TRBV27 | CASSRKLGGETGNEQFF